This T cell receptor beta chain stems from a study of Graves' ophthalmopathy and Graves' hyperthyroidism. Amplification of TCR beta CDR3 regions used RNA transcripts. Second-round multiplex PCR came after first-round RT-PCR with HTBI primers. Each CDR3 protein is one row after TCRdb ran MiXCR on the multiplex PCR reads. The sample comprises 230,000 or so distinct CDR3 sequences, around 45% of which are singletons, and roughly 45% rests with the top ten. The CDR3 is 19 residues long. The V gene end was trimmed by 6 bases and the J gene end by 0 bases; junction bases not matched to a gene: 14. The germline V gene has CDR1 MGHDK and CDR2 SYGVNS. Among the exclusions were patients with other autoimmune diseases, uncontrolled infections, pregnancy or lactation.

The J gene is TRBJ1-1, the V gene TRBV25-1; 12 positions agree with TRBD1. The sequence was collected from an adult man with Graves' ophthalmopathy. Sequencing was carried out using peripheral blood. In DNA, the CDR3 is TGTGCCAGCAGCCCGGGGGCAGGGACAGGGGGCGCCGTGAACACTGAAGCTTTCTTT. Translation: CASSPGAGTGGAVNTEAFF.